The next 2 T cell receptor beta chains were all read from a single sample in a study of shared clonotypes between healthy human individuals. The assay was immunoSEQ multiplex PCR, and TCRdb's table has in-frame clones only and misses some. The sample consists of millions of clones, roughly 95% of them appearing once. Sample: naive CD4+ T cells sorted from blood. Subset noted: CD45RA+ positively selected. These receptors were taken from a man aged 18 to 35 in good health.

The chain employs TRBV30 and TRBJ1-3; 8 nucleotides line up with TRBD1. The J segment lost 1 base and the V segment lost 1 base, leaving 3 bases of the junction unmatched. Germline lookup yields CDR1 GTSNPN and CDR2 SVGIG (reference sequence). This CDR3 is built from 15 residues. The CDR3 protein is CAWSARTGSGNTIYF. The CDR3 nucleotides are TGTGCCTGGAGTGCCCGGACAGGGTCTGGAAACACCATATATTTT.

As for this clone: Other nucleotide sequences in the sample specify the same CDR3. The chain joins TRBV6-6 to TRBJ2-3; D unclear. Germline CDR1 reads MNHNY; CDR2 reads SVGAGI (reference sequence). This CDR3 region has 11 residues. V was shortened by 4 bases and J by 4 bases, with 3 bases between the two germline ends. The CDR3 sequence is CASSFADTQYF. The CDR3 region has the DNA TGTGCCAGCAGTTTCGCAGATACGCAGTATTTT.